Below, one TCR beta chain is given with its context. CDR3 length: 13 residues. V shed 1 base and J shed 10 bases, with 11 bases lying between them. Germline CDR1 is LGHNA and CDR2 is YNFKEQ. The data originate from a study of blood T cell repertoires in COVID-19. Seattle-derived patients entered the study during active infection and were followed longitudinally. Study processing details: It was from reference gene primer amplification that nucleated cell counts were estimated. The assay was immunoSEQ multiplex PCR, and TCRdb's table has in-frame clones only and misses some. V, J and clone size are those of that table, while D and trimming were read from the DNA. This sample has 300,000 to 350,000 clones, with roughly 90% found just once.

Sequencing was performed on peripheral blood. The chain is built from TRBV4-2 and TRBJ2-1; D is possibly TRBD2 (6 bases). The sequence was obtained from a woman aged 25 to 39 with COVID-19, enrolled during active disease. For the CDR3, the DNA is TGTGCCAGCAGCCAAGCTCCTAGCGTCGAGCAGTTCTTC. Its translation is CASSQAPSVEQFF.